The source of this T cell receptor beta chain is a study of identical twins' blood T cells. Overall study context: Some twelve libraries, six alpha and six beta, gave some 50 million reads. Overall study findings and caveats: Twins shared more top CDR3 clonotypes than unrelated donors did.

After removal of 7 bases from V and 3 bases from J, the junction contained 3 bases not matched to a gene. The CDR3 runs 13 residues. Germline V gene lookup returns CDR1 SQVTM and CDR2 ANQGSEA. As regards this clonotype: Its specificity is unknown.

TCRdb fed the 5' RACE reads into MiXCR, producing one record per CDR3 protein. The sample lists 350,000 to 400,000 distinct CDR3 sequences, about 28% occurring once. Sequenced: PBMCs. This chain joins TRBV29-1 and TRBJ2-2, with 9 bases lining up with TRBD2. The source of this sequence is a woman aged 18-49 years in good health. The CDR3 bases are TGCAGCGCGAGACTAGCGGACACCGGGGAGCTGTTTTTT. Its translation is CSARLADTGELFF.